This entry lists 27 T cell receptor beta chains sequenced from one sample in a study of cytomegalovirus exposure and HLA in healthy donors. PCR was performed using 60 Vbeta and 13 Jbeta primers. Profiling relied on immunoSEQ multiplex PCR, and the TCRdb table lists in-frame clones only, not all of them. The profile shows around 140,000 clones, approximately 71% of them singletons. The sequenced sample was PBMCs. These receptor sequences come from a woman aged 60 to 75 in good health and CMV-seronegative.

Points on this clone: At one end the junction does not follow the germline gene, possibly because of a read error. CDR3 residues: CASSKYSVGDLAKNIQYF. In DNA, the CDR3 is TGTGCCAGCAGTAAATATAGCGTCGGGGATTTAGCCAAAAACATTCAGTACTTC. This rearrangement joins TRBV25-1 to TRBJ2-4, with D perhaps TRBD2 (5 bases). The germline gives CDR1 MGHDK, CDR2 SYGVNS. This CDR3 has 18 amino acids. The full variable domain, its missing parts supplied by reference TRBV25-1 and TRBJ2-4, is EADIYQTPRYLVIGTGKKITLECSQTMGHDKMYWYQQDPGMELHLIHYSYGVNSTEKGDLSSESTVSRIRTEHFPLTLESARPSHTSQYLCASSKYSVGDLAKNIQYFGAGTRLSVL.

The genes are TRBV5-1 and TRBJ2-1, with 8 bases lining up with TRBD2. V trimming: 1 base; J trimming: 7 bases; junction bases outside the gene matches: 13. Germline assignment: CDR1 SGHRS and CDR2 YFSETQ. The CDR3 is made up of 17 amino acids. CDR3 loop: CASSLSVSGTAGNEQFF. The CDR3 region has the DNA TGCGCCAGCAGCTTGTCGGTTAGCGGGACCGCAGGGAATGAGCAGTTCTTC.

This clone has only a few counts. The chain's CDR3 is CASSDRAGGTDTQYF. DNA for the CDR3: TGTGCCAGCAGCGACAGAGCGGGAGGCACAGATACGCAGTATTTT. The gene calls are TRBV6-4 and TRBJ2-3; 8 nucleotides agree with TRBD2. V dropped 6 bases and J dropped 1; count of bases not matched to a gene: 6. Germline V gives CDR1 MRHNA, CDR2 SNTAGT. The CDR3 has 15 amino acids.

The rearrangement joins TRBV30 to TRBJ2-1; possibly TRBD1 for D (6 bases). CDR1 and CDR2 (germline): GTSNPN, SVGIG (reference sequence). CDR3 length: 16 amino acids. V lost 0 bases to trimming and J lost 12 bases, with 24 bases between them. The CDR3 loop is CAWSVFGPWDMVGQFF. The CDR3 nucleotides are TGTGCCTGGAGTGTATTCGGACCTTGGGACATGGTAGGGCAGTTCTTC.

V gene TRBV5-1 combines with J gene TRBJ1-6, with 9 bases matching TRBD1. Germline V gene lookup returns CDR1 SGHRS and CDR2 YFSETQ. This CDR3 spans 15 amino acids. The junction had 9 bases not matched to a gene; V was cut back by 4 bases and J by 10 bases. For the CDR3, the DNA is TGCGCCAGCAGCGGGTCGGGACAGGGCGAATCACCCCTCCACTTT. Protein sequence: CASSGSGQGESPLHF.

This chain joins TRBV9 and TRBJ2-1; D perhaps matches TRBD2 (5 bases). This CDR3 region has 15 residues. V was clipped by 0 bases and J by 0 bases, with 7 bases between them. CDR1 is SGDLS and CDR2 is YYNGEE in the germline V gene. CDR3 sequence: CASSVDGNSYNEQFF. The CDR3 DNA reads TGTGCCAGCAGCGTAGACGGGAACTCCTACAATGAGCAGTTCTTC.

The chain links TRBV7-3 to TRBJ1-1; weak D call: TRBD1 (5 bases). With 6 bases removed from V and 2 bases from J, the gap between germline ends came to 13 bases. The CDR3 has 14 residues. The germline gives CDR1 SGHTA, CDR2 FQGTGA. The CDR3 is CASSRGGGNTEAFF. The CDR3 bases are TGTGCCAGCAGTCGCGGGGGGGGAAACACTGAAGCTTTCTTT.

This chain joins TRBV7-2 and TRBJ2-1, with 7 bases identical to TRBD2. The germline V gene encodes CDR1 SGHTA and CDR2 FQGNSA. With 8 bases clipped from V and 1 base from J, the junction kept 8 bases outside the gene matches. The CDR3 has 15 amino acids. As DNA, the CDR3 is TGTGCCAGCCAAACCCTGGGGGGGTCCTACAATGAGCAGTTCTTC. This codes for CASQTLGGSYNEQFF.

The chain combines TRBV21-1 with TRBJ1-6; the D call in the table, TRBD1, was not verified against the DNA. TRBV21-1 is a documented pseudogene. CDR3 length equals 13 residues. The CDR3 spells CASSKGAGSPLHF. Here the CDR3 DNA reads TGTGCCAGCAGCAAAGGCGCAGGTTCACCCCTCCACTTT.

The V call is TRBV28, the J call TRBJ1-5; D is possibly TRBD1 (6 bases). CDR3 length: 12 amino acids. With 7 bases removed from V and 6 bases from J, the gap between germline ends came to 10 bases. Looked up from germline, CDR1 is MDHEN and CDR2 is SYDVKM. The CDR3 here is CASKTQGQPQHF. The CDR3 DNA is TGTGCCAGCAAGACACAGGGTCAGCCCCAGCATTTT.

This sequence joins TRBV30 and TRBJ1-6; tentatively, D is TRBD1 (5 bases). V dropped 3 bases and J dropped 10 bases, with 13 bases sitting between them. Germline lookup yields CDR1 GTSNPN and CDR2 SVGIG (reference sequence). The CDR3 consists of 13 residues. CDR3 nucleotide sequence: TGTGCCTGGAGAGGGGAGGTAGGATCACCCCTCCACTTT. Its translation is CAWRGEVGSPLHF.

The rearrangement uses TRBV29-1 and TRBJ1-2; 9 bases map to TRBD1. Germline CDR1 reads SQVTM; CDR2 reads ANQGSEA. CDR3 length: 13 residues. Germline trimming cut 7 bases from V and 6 bases from J; bases unmatched to any gene: 9. CDR3 residues: CSAGQGAGDGYTF. The CDR3 DNA reads TGCAGCGCGGGACAGGGAGCAGGCGATGGCTACACCTTC.

V is TRBV10-3 and J is TRBJ2-2; 8 bases fit TRBD2. V shed 5 bases and J 5 bases; nucleotides not matched to a gene: 13. The CDR3 covers 17 residues. CDR1 and CDR2 from the germline V gene are ENHRY and SYGVKD. CDR3 protein: CAISSTAGGGPTGELFF. The CDR3, as DNA: TGTGCCATCAGTTCCACAGCGGGCGGGGGGCCGACCGGGGAGCTGTTTTTT.

The chain has TRBV2 and TRBJ1-2; tentative D call: TRBD1 (5 bases). Trimming stripped 2 bases from V and 7 bases from J, with 8 bases between. Germline V gene data show CDR1 as SNHLY and CDR2 as FYNNEI. There are 12 residues in the CDR3. In DNA, the CDR3 is TGTGCCAGCAGTGAACAGGGTCTTGGCTACACCTTC. It codes for CASSEQGLGYTF.

This sequence joins TRBV27 and TRBJ2-5; possible D gene TRBD1, 5 bases. The germline CDR1 and CDR2 sequences are MNHEY and SMNVEV (reference sequence). This CDR3 comprises 14 residues. V lost 5 bases and J 5 bases, leaving 15 bases between the germline ends. The CDR3 reads CASSQSRVLETQYF. In nucleotides, the CDR3 is TGTGCCAGCAGTCAGAGCAGGGTTCTGGAGACCCAGTACTTC.

The chain links TRBV19 to TRBJ2-2; 11 bases fit TRBD1. Germline CDR1 reads LNHDA; CDR2 reads SQIVND (reference sequence). J was trimmed by 5 bases and V by 2 bases; bases with no gene match: 7. The length of the CDR3 is 17 residues. The CDR3 DNA reads TGTGCCAGTAGTATAATCCGGACAGGGGGCTGGACCGGGGAGCTGTTTTTT. Its translation is CASSIIRTGGWTGELFF.

The rearrangement links TRBV28 to TRBJ2-7, with 9 bases lining up with TRBD2. The CDR3 covers 14 residues. Germline lookup yields CDR1 MDHEN and CDR2 SYDVKM. Germline trimming cut 5 bases from V and 6 bases from J; bases unmatched to any gene: 8. DNA of the CDR3: TGTGCCAGCAGTCCTAGCGGGGCGTCCGGCGAGCAGTACTTC. Translating it yields CASSPSGASGEQYF.

This sequence joins TRBV4-1 and TRBJ1-3; D is uncertain. Between the trimmed V and J ends, which lost 1 base and 7 bases, there was a span of 8 bases. The CDR3 covers 13 residues. Germline CDR1 MGHRA, CDR2 YSYEKL. This chain's CDR3 is CASSQAVYNTIYF. DNA for the CDR3: TGCGCCAGCAGCCAAGCGGTCTACAACACCATATATTTT.

The rearrangement links TRBV21-1 to TRBJ2-7; TRBD2 reflects the table's D call only, with no check against the DNA. TRBV21-1 is a recognized pseudogene. This CDR3 comprises 15 residues. For the CDR3, the DNA is TGTGCCAGCAGCCAGATGAGCGGGAGGGCCTGGGAGCAGTACTTC. This encodes CASSQMSGRAWEQYF.

The CDR3 DNA sequence: TGTGCCAGCAGCGCTAGCGGAAACTACAATGAGCAGTTCTTC. This codes for CASSASGNYNEQFF. V usage is TRBV7-3 and J usage is TRBJ2-1; 7 bases are a match to TRBD2. The CDR3 contains 14 residues. Germline-derived CDR1 and CDR2 are SGHTA and FQGTGA. The V gene end was trimmed by 5 bases and the J gene end by 3 bases; junction bases not matched to a gene: 4.

This clone was recorded a few times. The chain links TRBV19 to TRBJ1-2, with TRBD1 as a possible D gene (6 bases). The CDR3 runs 12 residues. Germline lookup yields CDR1 LNHDA and CDR2 SQIVND (reference sequence). The V end was cut by 9 bases, the J end by 8 bases, with 16 bases between. This CDR3 is CASGTYGFGYTF. CDR3 sequence (DNA): TGTGCCAGCGGGACATATGGCTTCGGCTACACCTTC.

The gene calls are TRBV29-1 and TRBJ2-1; 13 bases agree with TRBD2. V lost 7 bases, J lost 6 bases, and 6 bases stayed unmatched. This CDR3 has 14 residues. From germline, CDR1 is SQVTM and CDR2 ANQGSEA. The CDR3 protein is CSAPTSGRANEQFF. CDR3 bases: TGCAGCGCCCCTACTAGCGGGAGGGCCAATGAGCAGTTCTTC.

This clone was counted only a few times. The rearrangement uses TRBV10-3 and TRBJ1-2; 8 bases match TRBD1. This CDR3 spans 13 amino acids. CDR1 ENHRY and CDR2 SYGVKD come from the germline V gene. After removal of 5 bases from V and 10 bases from J, the junction contained 9 bases not matched to a gene. CDR3 in amino acids: CAISPTGGIDYTF. In DNA form, the CDR3 reads TGTGCCATCAGTCCAACAGGGGGTATCGACTACACCTTC.

The CDR3 loop is CASLPPGSSYNEQFF. The CDR3 DNA reads TGTGCCAGTCTTCCACCCGGGAGCTCCTACAATGAGCAGTTCTTC. The rearrangement uses TRBV19 and TRBJ2-1; tentatively, D is TRBD2 (6 bases). This CDR3 has 15 residues. Trimming removed 8 bases at V and 0 bases at J, with 14 bases between. Per germline, CDR1 LNHDA and CDR2 SQIVND (reference sequence).

The chain carries TRBV5-1 and TRBJ2-7; TRBD2 matches 10 bases. The CDR3 loop spans 16 amino acids. Per germline, CDR1 SGHRS and CDR2 YFSETQ. V was pared by 0 bases and J by 2 bases, with 5 bases of the junction left unmatched. In DNA form, the CDR3 reads TGCGCCAGCAGCTTGGCCCCTAGCGGGGGAGCCTACGAGCAGTACTTC. Residues: CASSLAPSGGAYEQYF. The variable domain in full, with the rest retrieved from reference TRBV5-1 and TRBJ2-7, is KAGVTQTPRYLIKTRGQQVTLSCSPISGHRSVSWYQQTPGQGLQFLFEYFSETQRNKGNFPGRFSGRQFSNSRSEMNVSTLELGDSALYLCASSLAPSGGAYEQYFGPGTRLTVT.

The chain couples TRBV10-3 to TRBJ2-2; 12 bases agree with TRBD2. The CDR3 consists of 17 residues. V was pared by 5 bases and J by 0 bases, with 4 bases of the junction left unmatched. Looked up from germline, CDR1 is ENHRY and CDR2 is SYGVKD. The chain's CDR3 is CAISPRTSGTNTGELFF. CDR3 sequence (DNA): TGTGCCATCAGTCCTAGGACTAGCGGGACGAACACCGGGGAGCTGTTTTTT.

V is TRBV7-3 and J is TRBJ1-1; D is ambiguous. Germline V CDR1 and CDR2: SGHTA, FQGTGA. The CDR3 length is 13 residues. The ends were cut back, 1 base at V and 1 base at J, with 4 bases in the middle. The CDR3: CASSLRANTEAFF. The CDR3 DNA sequence: TGTGCCAGCAGCTTAAGGGCGAACACTGAAGCTTTCTTT.